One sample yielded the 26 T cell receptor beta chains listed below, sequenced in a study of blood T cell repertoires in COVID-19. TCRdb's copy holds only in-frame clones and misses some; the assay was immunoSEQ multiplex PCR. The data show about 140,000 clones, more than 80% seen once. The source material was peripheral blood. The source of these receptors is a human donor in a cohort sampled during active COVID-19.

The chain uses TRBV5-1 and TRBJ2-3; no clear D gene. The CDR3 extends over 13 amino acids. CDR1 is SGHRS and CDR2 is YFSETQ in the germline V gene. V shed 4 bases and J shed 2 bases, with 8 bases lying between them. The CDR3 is CASSATITDTQYF. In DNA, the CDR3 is TGCGCCAGCAGCGCTACTATCACAGATACGCAGTATTTT.

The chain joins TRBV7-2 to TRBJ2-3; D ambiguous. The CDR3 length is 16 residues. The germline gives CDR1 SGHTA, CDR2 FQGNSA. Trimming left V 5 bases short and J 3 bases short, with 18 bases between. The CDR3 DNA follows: TGTGCCAGCAGCCTGCTAACCCTGTATAGTACAGATACGCAGTATTTT. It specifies CASSLLTLYSTDTQYF.

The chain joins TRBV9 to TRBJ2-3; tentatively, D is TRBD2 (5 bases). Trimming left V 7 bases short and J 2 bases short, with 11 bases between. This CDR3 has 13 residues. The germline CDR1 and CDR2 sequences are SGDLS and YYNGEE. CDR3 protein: CASDPGNTDTQYF. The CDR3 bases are TGTGCCAGCGACCCGGGGAACACAGATACGCAGTATTTT.

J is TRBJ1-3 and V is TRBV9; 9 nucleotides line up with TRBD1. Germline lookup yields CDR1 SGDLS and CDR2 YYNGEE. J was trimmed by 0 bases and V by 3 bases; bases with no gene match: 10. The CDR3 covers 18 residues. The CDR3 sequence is CASSAGLRQGVSGNTIYF. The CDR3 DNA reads TGTGCCAGCAGCGCGGGTCTGAGACAGGGGGTCTCTGGAAACACCATATATTTT. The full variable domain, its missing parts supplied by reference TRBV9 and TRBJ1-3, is DSGVTQTPKHLITATGQRVTLRCSPRSGDLSVYWYQQSLDQGLQFLIQYYNGEERAKGNILERFSAQQFPDLHSELNLSSLELGDSALYFCASSAGLRQGVSGNTIYFGEGSWLTVV.

The CDR3 spells CASSQGQGNSGANVLTF. The CDR3, as DNA: TGTGCCAGCAGCCAGGGACAGGGAAACTCTGGGGCCAACGTCCTGACTTTC. The J gene is TRBJ2-6, the V gene TRBV7-9; 9 bases agree with TRBD1. The CDR3 sequence is 17 residues long. The germline V gene encodes CDR1 SEHNR and CDR2 FQNEAQ (reference sequence). V lost 5 bases, J lost 0 bases, and 5 bases stayed unmatched.

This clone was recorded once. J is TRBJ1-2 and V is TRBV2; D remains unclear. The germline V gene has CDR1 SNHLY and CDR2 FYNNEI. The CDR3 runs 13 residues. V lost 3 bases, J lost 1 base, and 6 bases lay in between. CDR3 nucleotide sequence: TGTGCCAGCAGTGATTCCTTTAACTATGGCTACACCTTC. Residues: CASSDSFNYGYTF.

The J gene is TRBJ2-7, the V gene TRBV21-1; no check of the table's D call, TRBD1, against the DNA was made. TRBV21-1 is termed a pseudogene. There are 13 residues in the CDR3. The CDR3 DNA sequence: TGTGCCAGCAGAGGGGACAGAACCTACGAGCAGTACTTC. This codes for CASRGDRTYEQYF.

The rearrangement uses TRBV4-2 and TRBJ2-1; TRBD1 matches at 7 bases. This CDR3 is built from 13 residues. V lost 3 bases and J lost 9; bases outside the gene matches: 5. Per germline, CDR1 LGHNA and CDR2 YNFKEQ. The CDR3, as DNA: TGTGCCAGCAGCCATCCCGACAGGGTTGAGCAGTTCTTC. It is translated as CASSHPDRVEQFF.

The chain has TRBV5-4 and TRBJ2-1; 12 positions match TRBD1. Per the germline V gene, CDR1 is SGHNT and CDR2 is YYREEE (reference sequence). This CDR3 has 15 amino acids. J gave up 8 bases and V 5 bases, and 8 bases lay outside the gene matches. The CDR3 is CASSMGQGARDEQFF. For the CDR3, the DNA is TGTGCCAGCAGTATGGGACAGGGGGCGCGGGATGAGCAGTTCTTC.

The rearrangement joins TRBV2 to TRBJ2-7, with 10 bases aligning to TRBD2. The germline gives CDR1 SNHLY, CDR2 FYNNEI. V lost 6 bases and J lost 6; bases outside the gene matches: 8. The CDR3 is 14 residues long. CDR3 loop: CASSILAGLREQYF. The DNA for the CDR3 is TGTGCCAGCAGCATACTAGCGGGGTTGCGCGAGCAGTACTTC.

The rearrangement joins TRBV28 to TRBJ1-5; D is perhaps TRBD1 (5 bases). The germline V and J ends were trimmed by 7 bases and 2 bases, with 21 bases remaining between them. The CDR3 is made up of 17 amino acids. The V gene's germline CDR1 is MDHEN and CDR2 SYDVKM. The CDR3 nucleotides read TGTGCCAGCACCCTTCTCACCCCGGACACCGGCAATCAGCCCCAGCATTTT. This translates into CASTLLTPDTGNQPQHF.

The CDR3 nucleotides read TGTGCCAGCAGCTTAGTGAAGGGACAGGGACCCCAGTACTTC. Residues: CASSLVKGQGPQYF. The chain joins TRBV7-2 to TRBJ2-5, with 9 bases aligning to TRBD1. The V gene's germline CDR1 is SGHTA and CDR2 FQGNSA. The CDR3 sequence is 14 residues long. Trimming at V came to 1 base and at J to 9 bases, leaving 6 bases not matched to a gene.

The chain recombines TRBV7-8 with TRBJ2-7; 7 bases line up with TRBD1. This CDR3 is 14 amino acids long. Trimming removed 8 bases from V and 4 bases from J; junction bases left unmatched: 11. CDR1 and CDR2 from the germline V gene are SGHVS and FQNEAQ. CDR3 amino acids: CASRRTGTEYEQYF. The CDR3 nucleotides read TGTGCCAGCCGCAGAACCGGGACAGAATACGAGCAGTACTTC.

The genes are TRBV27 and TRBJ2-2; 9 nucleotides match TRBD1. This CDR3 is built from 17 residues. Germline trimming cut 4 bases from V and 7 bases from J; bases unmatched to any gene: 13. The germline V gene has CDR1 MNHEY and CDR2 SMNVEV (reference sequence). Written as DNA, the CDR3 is TGTGCCAGCAGTTCCCGGGACAGGGTACTTTCGGGCGGGGAGCTGTTTTTT. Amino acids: CASSSRDRVLSGGELFF.

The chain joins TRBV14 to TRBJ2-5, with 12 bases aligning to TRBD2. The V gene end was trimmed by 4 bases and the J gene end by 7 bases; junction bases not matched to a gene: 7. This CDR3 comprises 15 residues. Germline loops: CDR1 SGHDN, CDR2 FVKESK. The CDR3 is CASSPTSGGFLTQYF. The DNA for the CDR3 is TGTGCCAGCAGCCCGACTAGCGGGGGCTTTTTGACCCAGTACTTC.

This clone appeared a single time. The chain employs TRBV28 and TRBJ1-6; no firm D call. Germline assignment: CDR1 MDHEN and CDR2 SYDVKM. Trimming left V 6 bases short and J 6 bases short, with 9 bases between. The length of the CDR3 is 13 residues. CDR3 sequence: CASSSLVNSPLHF. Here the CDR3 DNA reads TGTGCCAGCAGCTCACTTGTTAATTCACCCCTCCACTTT.

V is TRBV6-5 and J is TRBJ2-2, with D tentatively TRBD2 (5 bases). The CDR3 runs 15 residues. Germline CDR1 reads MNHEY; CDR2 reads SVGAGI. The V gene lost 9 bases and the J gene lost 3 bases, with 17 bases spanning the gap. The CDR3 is CASRYGGGHTGELFF. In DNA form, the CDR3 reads TGTGCCAGTCGTTACGGTGGCGGGCACACCGGGGAGCTGTTTTTT.

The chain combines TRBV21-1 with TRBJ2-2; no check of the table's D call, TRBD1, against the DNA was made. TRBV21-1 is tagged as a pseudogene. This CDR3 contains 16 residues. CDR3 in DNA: TGTGCCAGCAGCTACCGGGACAGGGGGCTTACCGGGGAGCTGTTTTTT. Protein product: CASSYRDRGLTGELFF.

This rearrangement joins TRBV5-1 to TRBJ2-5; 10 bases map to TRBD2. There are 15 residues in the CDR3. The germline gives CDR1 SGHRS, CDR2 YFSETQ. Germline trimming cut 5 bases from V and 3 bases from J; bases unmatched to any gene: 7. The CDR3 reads CASRGSGGTEETQYF. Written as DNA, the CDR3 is TGCGCCAGCAGGGGTAGCGGGGGGACTGAAGAGACCCAGTACTTC.

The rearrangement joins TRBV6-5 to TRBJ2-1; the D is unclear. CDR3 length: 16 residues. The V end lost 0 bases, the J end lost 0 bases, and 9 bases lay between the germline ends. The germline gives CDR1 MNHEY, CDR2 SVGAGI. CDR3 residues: CASSYSPRTSYNEQFF. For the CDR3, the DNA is TGTGCCAGCAGTTACTCCCCGAGAACCTCCTACAATGAGCAGTTCTTC.

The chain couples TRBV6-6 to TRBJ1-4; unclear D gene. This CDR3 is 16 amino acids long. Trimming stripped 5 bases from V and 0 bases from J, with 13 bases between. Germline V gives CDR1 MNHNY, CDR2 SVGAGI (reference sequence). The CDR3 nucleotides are TGTGCCAGCAGTCGGACGGAGCTTGCAACTAATGAAAAACTGTTTTTT. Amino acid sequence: CASSRTELATNEKLFF.

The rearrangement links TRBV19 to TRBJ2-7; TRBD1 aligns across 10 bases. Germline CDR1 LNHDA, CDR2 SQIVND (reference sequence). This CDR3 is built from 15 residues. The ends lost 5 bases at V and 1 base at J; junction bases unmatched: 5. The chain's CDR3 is CASSGDRGGSYEQYF. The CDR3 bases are TGTGCCAGTAGTGGGGACAGGGGTGGGTCCTACGAGCAGTACTTC.

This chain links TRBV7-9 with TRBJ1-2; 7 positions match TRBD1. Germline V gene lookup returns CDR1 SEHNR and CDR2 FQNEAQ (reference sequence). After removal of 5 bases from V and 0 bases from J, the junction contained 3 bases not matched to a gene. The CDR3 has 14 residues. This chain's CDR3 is CASSDRAANYGYTF. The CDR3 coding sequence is TGTGCCAGCAGCGACAGGGCCGCTAACTATGGCTACACCTTC.

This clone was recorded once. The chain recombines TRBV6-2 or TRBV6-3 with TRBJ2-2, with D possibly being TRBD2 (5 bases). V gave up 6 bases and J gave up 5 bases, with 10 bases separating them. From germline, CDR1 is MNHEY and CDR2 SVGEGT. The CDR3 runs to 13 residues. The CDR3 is CASSILATGELFF. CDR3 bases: TGTGCCAGCAGCATCCTAGCTACCGGGGAGCTGTTTTTT.

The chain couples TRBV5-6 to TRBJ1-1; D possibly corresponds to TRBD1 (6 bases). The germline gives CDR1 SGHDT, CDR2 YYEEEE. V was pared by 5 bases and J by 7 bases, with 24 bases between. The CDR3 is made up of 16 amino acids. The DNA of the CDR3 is TGTGCCAGCAGTCCTACCAAAAGGGGGTGGGGAAATGAAGCTTTCTTT. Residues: CASSPTKRGWGNEAFF. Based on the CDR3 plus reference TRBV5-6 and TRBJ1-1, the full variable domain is DAGVTQSPTHLIKTRGQQVTLRCSPKSGHDTVSWYQQALGQGPQFIFQYYEEEERQRGNFPDRFSGHQFPNYSSELNVNALLLGDSALYLCASSPTKRGWGNEAFFGQGTRLTVV.

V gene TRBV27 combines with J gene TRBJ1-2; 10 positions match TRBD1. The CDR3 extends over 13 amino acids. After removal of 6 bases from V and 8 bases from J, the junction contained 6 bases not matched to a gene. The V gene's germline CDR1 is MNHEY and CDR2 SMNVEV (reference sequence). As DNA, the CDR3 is TGTGCCAGCAGCCGACAGGGGGCGATGGGCTACACCTTC. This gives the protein CASSRQGAMGYTF.